This TCR beta chain was captured by sequencing in a study of T-cell reconstitution after alpha-beta-depleted transplantation in children. This clonotype was seen a handful of times. The antigen is unknown. Construction of the TCRbeta library involved unique molecular identifiers. MiXCR, applied by TCRdb to the PCR reads, yields one record per CDR3 protein. The sample records around 440,000 distinct CDR3 sequences, about 11% being singletons. J gave up 7 bases and V 6 bases, and 9 bases lay outside the gene matches. The CDR3 runs to 14 residues. Germline values: CDR1 MNHNS, CDR2 SASEGT. General observations from the study: Reported findings indicate that, about two months after transplant, alpha-beta T cells came from several hundred expanded clones, which were derived from non-depleted graft cells. Diversity and T-cell counts at one year after transplant derived mostly from new T cells.

Sequenced here: PBMCs, sampled before TCRalphabeta/CD19-depleted stem cell transplant. The rearrangement links TRBV6-1 to TRBJ2-1, with 7 bases that match TRBD1. The receptor's source is a child aged 2 to 10 with inherited bone marrow failure, due to receive a stem cell transplant. CDR3 loop: CASSPWTGPNEQFF. The CDR3 region has the DNA TGTGCCAGCAGCCCGTGGACAGGTCCAAATGAGCAGTTCTTC.